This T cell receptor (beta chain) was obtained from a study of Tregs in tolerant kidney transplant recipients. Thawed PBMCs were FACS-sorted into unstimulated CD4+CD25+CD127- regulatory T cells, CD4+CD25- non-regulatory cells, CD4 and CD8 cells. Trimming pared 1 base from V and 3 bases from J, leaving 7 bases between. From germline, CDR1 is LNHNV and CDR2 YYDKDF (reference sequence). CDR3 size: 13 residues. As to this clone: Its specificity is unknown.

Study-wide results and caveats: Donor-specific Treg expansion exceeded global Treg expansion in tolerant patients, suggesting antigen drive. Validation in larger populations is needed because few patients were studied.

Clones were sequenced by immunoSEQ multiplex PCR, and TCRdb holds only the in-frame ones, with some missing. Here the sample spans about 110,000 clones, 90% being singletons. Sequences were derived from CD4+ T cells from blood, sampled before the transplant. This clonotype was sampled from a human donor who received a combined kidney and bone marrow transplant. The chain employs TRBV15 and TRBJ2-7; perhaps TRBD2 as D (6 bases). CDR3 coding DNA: TGTGCCACCAGCAGAGTCGGGAGCTACGAGCAGTACTTC. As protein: CATSRVGSYEQYF. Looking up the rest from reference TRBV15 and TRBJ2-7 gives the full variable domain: DAMVIQNPRYQVTQFGKPVTLSCSQTLNHNVMYWYQQKSSQAPKLLFHYYDKDFNNEADTPDNFQSRRPNTSFCFLDIRSPGLGDTAMYLCATSRVGSYEQYFGPGTRLTVT.